This TCR beta chain originates from a study of CD8 T cells in ankylosing spondylitis. Quantitative molecular-barcoded 5'-RACE generated the TCR beta libraries. TCRdb processed the 5' RACE reads anew with MiXCR; each CDR3 protein has one entry. The sample comprises some 220,000 distinct CDR3 sequences, about 7.3% of which are singletons, and 13% to 15% rests with the top ten. The CDR3 loop spans 16 amino acids. Per germline, CDR1 SGHVS and CDR2 FQNEAQ. The V end was cut by 8 bases, the J end by 4 bases, with 24 bases between. Whole-study results and caveats: Both synovial fluid and blood in reactive arthritis had previously been reported to carry some motif variants. The clones that were linked to disease were reported to be significantly enriched in matched synovial fluid samples from ankylosing spondylitis patients. The study identified a TCR beta motif of under 10 highly homologous variants that appeared characteristic of ankylosing spondylitis blood.

Points on this clonotype: Antigen: not known.

This chain joins TRBV7-8 and TRBJ2-7, with D tentatively TRBD1 or TRBD2 (5 bases each). This clonotype was obtained from a male donor with ankylosing spondylitis. The specimen was blood, either unsorted or a sorted T cell fraction (not recorded which). CDR3 in DNA: TGTGCCAGCGGGACCGTACTATTTACAGAGGGATACGAGCAGTACTTC. It encodes CASGTVLFTEGYEQYF.